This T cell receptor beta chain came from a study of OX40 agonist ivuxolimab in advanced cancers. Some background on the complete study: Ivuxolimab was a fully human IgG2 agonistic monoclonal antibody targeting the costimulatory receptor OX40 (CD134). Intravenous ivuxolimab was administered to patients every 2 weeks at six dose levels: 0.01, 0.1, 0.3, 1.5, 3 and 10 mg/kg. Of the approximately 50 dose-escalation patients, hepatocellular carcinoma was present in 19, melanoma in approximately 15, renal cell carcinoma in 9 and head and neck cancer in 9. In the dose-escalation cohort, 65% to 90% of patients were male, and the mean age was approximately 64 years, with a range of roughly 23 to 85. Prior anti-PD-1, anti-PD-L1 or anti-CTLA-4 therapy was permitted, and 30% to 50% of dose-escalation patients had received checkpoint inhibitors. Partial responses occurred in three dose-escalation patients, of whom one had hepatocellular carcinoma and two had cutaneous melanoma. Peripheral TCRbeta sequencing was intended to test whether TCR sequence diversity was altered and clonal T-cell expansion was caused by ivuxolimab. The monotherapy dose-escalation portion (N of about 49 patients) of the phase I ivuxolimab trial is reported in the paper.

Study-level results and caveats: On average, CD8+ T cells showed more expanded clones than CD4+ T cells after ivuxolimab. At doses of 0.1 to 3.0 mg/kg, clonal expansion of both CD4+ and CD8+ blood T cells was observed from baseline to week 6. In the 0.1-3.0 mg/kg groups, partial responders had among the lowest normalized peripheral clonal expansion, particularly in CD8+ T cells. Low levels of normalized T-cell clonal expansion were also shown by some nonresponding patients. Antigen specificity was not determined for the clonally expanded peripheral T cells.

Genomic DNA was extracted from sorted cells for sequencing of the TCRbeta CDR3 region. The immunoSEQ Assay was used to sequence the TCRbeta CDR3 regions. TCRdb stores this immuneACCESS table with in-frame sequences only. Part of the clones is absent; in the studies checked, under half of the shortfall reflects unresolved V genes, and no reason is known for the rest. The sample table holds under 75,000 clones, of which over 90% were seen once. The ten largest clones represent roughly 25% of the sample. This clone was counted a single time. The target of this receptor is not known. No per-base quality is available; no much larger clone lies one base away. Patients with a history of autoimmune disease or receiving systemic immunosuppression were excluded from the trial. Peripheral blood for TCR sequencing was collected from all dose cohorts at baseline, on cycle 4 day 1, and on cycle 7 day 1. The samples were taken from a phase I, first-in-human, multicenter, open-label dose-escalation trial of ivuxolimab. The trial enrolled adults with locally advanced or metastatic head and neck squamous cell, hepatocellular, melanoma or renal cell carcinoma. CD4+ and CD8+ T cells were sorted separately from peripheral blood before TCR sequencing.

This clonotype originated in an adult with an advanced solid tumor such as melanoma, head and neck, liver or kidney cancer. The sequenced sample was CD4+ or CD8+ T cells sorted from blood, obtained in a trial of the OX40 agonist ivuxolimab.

The DNA sequence is as follows: TGTGCCAGCAGTTTACTGGCAACAACTAATGAAAAACTGTTTTTT. Its translation reads: CASSLLATTNEKLFF. This chain is built from TRBV28 and TRBJ1-4, with the D gene not confidently named. The CDR3 covers 15 residues, taking in both the cysteine and the phenylalanine. The retained sequence is limited to the CDR3, 45 bases, with the frame set at the first base. The germline V gene specifies MDHEN as CDR1 and SYDVKM as CDR2. Trimming takes 2 bases from V and 0 bases from J, and the germline ends sit 7 bases apart.